This T cell receptor beta chain stems from a study of T-cell reconstitution after alpha-beta-depleted transplantation in children. Study-level points and caveats: After transplant, at about two months, alpha-beta T cells were reportedly derived from several hundred expanded graft clones. Newly produced T cells mostly provided counts and TCRbeta diversity after one year, as hyperexpanded clones declined.

CDR3 length: 13 residues. Germline lookup yields CDR1 DFQATT and CDR2 SNEGSKA (reference sequence). A single count supports this clonotype. The antigen is unknown. This may be a read error: a much more frequent sequence differs by one nucleotide. Unique molecular identifiers featured in how the TCRbeta library was prepared. TCRdb re-called the PCR reads with MiXCR, one entry per CDR3 protein. This sample has approximately 130,000 distinct CDR3 sequences, with 9.7% found just once. This rearrangement joins TRBV20-1 to TRBJ2-5, with D possibly TRBD2 on 5 matching bases. The sample was PBMCs, mostly from graft donor cells, taken 180 days after TCRalphabeta/CD19-depleted stem cell transplant. This TCR was recovered from a girl under three years old who had a stem cell transplant for combined immunodeficiency, so the T cells may come from the graft donor. The CDR3 spells CTAPDWYQETQYF. CDR3 bases: TGCACTGCTCCGGACTGGTACCAAGAGACCCAGTACTTC.